Described below is a single TCR beta chain sequence and its context. As yet, its antigen is unknown. The time point here: patch test 1, 2 weeks after DPC sensitization. The sample's treatment: therapeutic diphenylcyclopropenone sensitization with weekly scalp DPC. The data stem from a study of human T cells and chemical hapten exposure. Individual cDNA molecules received unique molecular identifiers in the library. How the authors handled the data: Sequenced samples showed a median of around 96,000 TCRs each, with counts running from about 20,000 to 690,000. TCRdb reprocessed the RACE reads with MiXCR, giving one entry per CDR3 protein. TCRdb's processing, not the study's, gives the V and J calls here. The data hold roughly 160,000 distinct CDR3 sequences, with about 14% observed a single time. The germline V gene has CDR1 SGHRS and CDR2 YFSETQ. CDR3 size: 17 residues. Trimming cost V 4 bases and J 1 base, with 17 bases left between them.

Study conclusions and caveats: With patch test score, the counts of PT1 expanded TCRs showed a positive correlation.

The chain has TRBV5-1 and TRBJ2-2; D is perhaps TRBD2 (6 bases). The sample was whole blood, taken in connection with sensitization to the hapten diphenylcyclopropenone (DPC). The receptor's source is a woman younger than 45 with alopecia areata. Some clones in this sample may be carry-over from other donors' samples. The CDR3 protein is CASSRTTVRENTGELFF. The CDR3 bases are TGCGCCAGCAGCAGGACTACAGTCCGAGAGAACACCGGGGAGCTGTTTTTT.